Below, 10 T cell receptor beta chains from the same sample are listed, as sequenced in a study of blood T cell repertoires in COVID-19. Only in-frame clones appear in the TCRdb table, and some are missing; sequencing was by immunoSEQ multiplex PCR. The sample yields a few hundred thousand clones, approximately 81% seen once. The source material was peripheral blood. The receptors stem from a woman of 80 years or more with acute or convalescent COVID-19.

The V gene is TRBV7-8, the J gene TRBJ2-1, with D tentatively TRBD2 (7 bases). CDR3 length: 16 amino acids. Germline assignment: CDR1 SGHVS and CDR2 FQNEAQ. V lost 2 bases, J lost 9 bases, and 20 bases lay in between. CDR3 amino acids: CASSLRSGGAEGEQFF. The CDR3 DNA follows: TGTGCCAGCAGCTTACGTAGTGGGGGGGCGGAGGGTGAGCAGTTCTTC.

Here the CDR3 reads CASSLGTVRSPYYNEQFF. DNA for the CDR3: TGTGCCAGCAGCTTGGGGACAGTCCGATCCCCATACTACAATGAGCAGTTCTTC. The chain uses TRBV7-6 and TRBJ2-1, with 7 bases matching TRBD1. The CDR3 runs to 18 residues. Germline CDR1 reads SGHVS; CDR2 reads FNYEAQ. V was pared by 3 bases and J by 3 bases, with 14 bases of the junction left unmatched. Supplemented by reference TRBV7-6 and TRBJ2-1, the full variable domain reads GAGVSQSPRYKVTKRGQDVALRCDPISGHVSLYWYRQALGQGPEFLTYFNYEAQQDKSGLPNDRFSAERPEGSISTLTIQRTEQRDSAMYRCASSLGTVRSPYYNEQFFGPGTRLTVL.

This chain connects TRBV11-2 to TRBJ2-5; unclear D gene. The CDR3 sequence is 15 residues long. Germline assignment: CDR1 SGHAT and CDR2 FQNNGV. V gave up 1 base and J gave up 5 bases, with 14 bases separating them. CDR3 protein: CASSLVFGPRETQYF. Here the CDR3 DNA reads TGTGCCAGCAGCTTAGTTTTTGGTCCCCGGGAGACCCAGTACTTC.

This clone was observed once. The genes are TRBV27 and TRBJ2-1; 9 bases are shared with TRBD2. In germline, CDR1 is MNHEY, CDR2 SMNVEV (reference sequence). V gave up 4 bases and J gave up 1 base; unmatched junction bases: 5. The length of the CDR3 is 16 residues. The CDR3 loop reads CASSSSSGISYNEQFF. Written as DNA, the CDR3 is TGTGCCAGCAGTTCCTCTAGCGGGATTTCCTACAATGAGCAGTTCTTC.

In its sample, this clone was seen once. The V gene is TRBV27, the J gene TRBJ2-7; 9 bases are a match to TRBD2. Germline CDR1 MNHEY, CDR2 SMNVEV (reference sequence). The CDR3 sequence is 14 residues long. Trimming cost V 6 bases and J 2 bases; bases outside gene matches: 5. The CDR3 region is CASRSSGNPYEQYF. The CDR3 coding sequence is TGTGCCAGCAGGTCTAGCGGGAACCCCTACGAGCAGTACTTC.

This clone is labeled as medium-sized. Other DNA variants within this sample encode the same CDR3. V gene TRBV5-1 combines with J gene TRBJ1-2; 7 bases are a match to TRBD1. Germline V lookup: CDR1 SGHRS, CDR2 YFSETQ. The CDR3 is made up of 15 amino acids. V lost 4 bases to trimming and J lost 4 bases; unmatched junction nucleotides: 10. DNA of the CDR3: TGCGCCAGCAGCCCGGACCCCGGGACAGCCTATGGCTACACCTTC. This gives the protein CASSPDPGTAYGYTF.

The V call is TRBV6-1, the J call TRBJ1-6, with D perhaps matching TRBD1 (5 bases). The CDR3 runs to 12 residues. V dropped 2 bases and J dropped 10 bases, with 6 bases sitting between them. Germline-derived CDR1 and CDR2 are MNHNS and SASEGT. The CDR3 DNA reads as TGTGCCAGCAGTGAATGGGGCTCACCCCTCCACTTT. Its translation is CASSEWGSPLHF.

The chain employs TRBV27 and TRBJ1-2; 9 nucleotides agree with TRBD1. Germline V CDR1 and CDR2: MNHEY, SMNVEV (reference sequence). This CDR3 comprises 16 residues. J was trimmed by 5 bases and V by 4 bases; bases with no gene match: 11. CDR3 bases: TGTGCCAGCAGTTGGAACACAGGGGGCGGGGAATATGGCTACACCTTC. This encodes CASSWNTGGGEYGYTF.

V usage is TRBV19 and J usage is TRBJ1-1, with TRBD1 matching 7 bases. The V and J ends lost 8 bases and 3 bases, in that order; junction bases with no gene match: 12. Germline V lookup: CDR1 LNHDA, CDR2 SQIVND (reference sequence). The CDR3 runs to 15 residues. CDR3: CASGPHGQEYTEAFF. The CDR3 bases are TGTGCCAGTGGACCTCACGGACAGGAGTACACTGAAGCTTTCTTT.

This chain uses TRBV28 with TRBJ2-7; the match to TRBD2 covers 8 bases. The length of the CDR3 is 14 residues. J lost 7 bases, V lost 6 bases, and 11 bases had no gene match. Per germline, CDR1 MDHEN and CDR2 SYDVKM. The CDR3 sequence: CASSGGGTEDEQYF. Here the CDR3 DNA reads TGTGCCAGCAGCGGGGGGGGAACCGAGGATGAGCAGTACTTC.